These 16 T cell receptor beta chains were all obtained from the same sample, sequenced in a study of OX40 agonist ivuxolimab in advanced cancers. Libraries were prepared by immunoSEQ multiplex PCR; TCRdb keeps only in-frame clonotypes and omits some of them. Counted here are over 10,000 clones, about 79% occurring once; the ten biggest clones make up roughly two fifths. The sequenced sample was CD4+ or CD8+ T cells sorted from blood, obtained in a trial of the OX40 agonist ivuxolimab. These receptor sequences come from an adult with an advanced solid tumor such as melanoma, head and neck, liver or kidney cancer.

The V call is TRBV19, the J call TRBJ2-2, with no clear D. Germline CDR1 and CDR2: LNHDA and SQIVND (reference sequence). The CDR3 is 17 residues long. The V and J ends lost 5 bases and 0 bases respectively, with 16 bases between them. The CDR3 is CASSPSSLTPNTGELFF. CDR3 bases: TGTGCCAGTAGTCCTTCTTCTCTAACCCCGAACACCGGGGAGCTGTTTTTT.

The chain employs TRBV10-1 and TRBJ2-1; maybe TRBD2 (6 bases). The germline gives CDR1 WNHNN, CDR2 SYGVQD (reference sequence). This CDR3 is 15 amino acids long. With 2 bases removed from V and 3 bases from J, the gap between germline ends came to 11 bases. The chain's CDR3 is CASSEAGSDYNEQFF. The CDR3 DNA is TGCGCCAGCAGTGAGGCGGGATCGGACTACAATGAGCAGTTCTTC.

The chain is built from TRBV4-1 and TRBJ2-1, with TRBD2 matching over 12 bases. Germline CDR1 reads MGHRA; CDR2 reads YSYEKL. The CDR3 contains 17 residues. Unmatched junction bases numbered 9, after V lost 0 bases and J lost 9 bases. CDR3 region: CASSQDPPSGRASEQFF. The CDR3 DNA reads TGCGCCAGCAGCCAAGATCCCCCTAGCGGGAGGGCCAGTGAGCAGTTCTTC.

The chain couples TRBV19 to TRBJ2-3; 8 bases map to TRBD1. V lost 6 bases to trimming and J lost 8 bases; unmatched junction nucleotides: 10. CDR1 and CDR2 from the germline V gene are LNHDA and SQIVND (reference sequence). CDR3 length: 14 amino acids. CDR3 nucleotides: TGTGCCAGTAGCCCAGGGGGCGCAATGGTTACGCAGTATTTT. Translated, it gives CASSPGGAMVTQYF. The whole variable domain, filled in from reference TRBV19 and TRBJ2-3, reads DGGITQSPKYLFRKEGQNVTLSCEQNLNHDAMYWYRQDPGQGLRLIYYSQIVNDFQKGDIAEGYSVSREKKESFPLTVTSAQKNPTAFYLCASSPGGAMVTQYFGPGTRLTVL.

This chain links TRBV30 with TRBJ1-1; the D is unclear. The CDR3 length is 14 residues. Germline V gene sequence: CDR1 GTSNPN, CDR2 SVGIG (reference sequence). Trimming stripped 1 base from V and 0 bases from J, with 9 bases between. The CDR3 loop reads CAWSEVTMNTEAFF. The CDR3 bases are TGTGCCTGGAGTGAGGTGACAATGAACACTGAAGCTTTCTTT.

This clone was observed a few times. CDR3: CASSQVRGRERETQYF. The CDR3, as DNA: TGTGCCAGCAGCCAAGTTCGGGGGCGGGAGAGGGAGACCCAGTACTTC. The rearrangement uses TRBV14 and TRBJ2-5; a weak D match, TRBD2 (7 bases). CDR1 and CDR2 (germline): SGHDN, FVKESK. The CDR3 is made up of 16 amino acids. V lost 1 base to trimming and J lost 5 bases, with 17 bases between them.

The chain is built from TRBV7-9 and TRBJ2-3, with 7 nucleotides matching TRBD2. This CDR3 is 15 amino acids long. The trim removed 1 base at V and 4 bases at J, leaving 5 bases unmatched. Germline V gives CDR1 SEHNR, CDR2 FQNEAQ (reference sequence). For the CDR3, the DNA is TGTGCCAGCAGCTTAGGACTAGCTTTGGCAGATACGCAGTATTTT. Amino acids: CASSLGLALADTQYF.

About this clone: Other DNA sequences in the sample encode the same CDR3. The chain joins TRBV25-1 to TRBJ1-2; TRBD1 is a possible D gene (5 bases). The CDR3 is 13 residues long. CDR1 MGHDK and CDR2 SYGVNS come from the germline V gene. Between the trimmed V and J ends, which lost 8 bases and 0 bases, there was a span of 10 bases. CDR3 nucleotides: TGTGCCAGCTCCCGGGGGACTAACTATGGCTACACCTTC. As protein: CASSRGTNYGYTF.

The rearrangement joins TRBV28 to TRBJ1-4; weak D call: TRBD1 (6 bases). Looked up from germline, CDR1 is MDHEN and CDR2 is SYDVKM. The CDR3 has 14 residues. V dropped 6 bases and J dropped 4 bases, with 12 bases sitting between them. CDR3 loop: CASSTTGNNEKLFF. Here the CDR3 DNA reads TGTGCCAGCAGCACCACAGGGAATAATGAAAAACTGTTTTTT.

The chain recombines TRBV6-5 with TRBJ1-2; D is uncertain. Trimming shortened V by 2 bases and J by 8 bases, and 15 bases separated the two germline ends. Per germline, CDR1 MNHEY and CDR2 SVGAGI. The CDR3 extends over 14 amino acids. The CDR3 spells CASSYTSTGWGYTF. CDR3 DNA sequence: TGTGCCAGCAGTTACACTTCGACCGGCTGGGGCTACACCTTC.

On this clone itself: Germline is not matched at one junction end, which may reflect a read error. V gene TRBV7-7 combines with J gene TRBJ2-7; maybe TRBD1 (7 bases). The germline V gene has CDR1 SSHAT and CDR2 FNYEAQ (reference sequence). This CDR3 region has 15 residues. CDR3 bases: TGTGCTAGCAGCTTAGGAGGGGGCGCAACCTACGAGCAGTACTTC. Its protein product is CASSLGGGATYEQYF.

The J gene is TRBJ2-1, the V gene TRBV7-2; D possibly corresponds to TRBD2 (7 bases). Germline V gene sequence: CDR1 SGHTA, CDR2 FQGNSA. The V gene lost 5 bases and the J gene lost 7 bases, with 27 bases spanning the gap. This CDR3 contains 18 residues. DNA for the CDR3: TGTGCCAGCAGCCCAGGCGGTTTCGTGGAGGGGGGGTGGAATGAGCAGTTCTTC. It translates to CASSPGGFVEGGWNEQFF. The entire variable domain, with the rest obtained from reference TRBV7-2 and TRBJ2-1, is as follows: GAGVSQSPSNKVTEKGKDVELRCDPISGHTALYWYRQSLGQGLEFLIYFQGNSAPDKSGLPSDRFSAERTGGSVSTLTIQRTQQEDSAVYLCASSPGGFVEGGWNEQFFGPGTRLTVL.

The V gene is TRBV4-3, the J gene TRBJ2-2; possible D gene TRBD2, 7 bases. From germline, CDR1 is LGHNA and CDR2 YSLEER. This CDR3 region has 17 residues. V lost 4 bases and J 6 bases, leaving 21 bases between the germline ends. The CDR3 loop is CASSLPSRGAHSGELFF. The CDR3 DNA reads TGCGCCAGCAGCCTTCCTTCCCGGGGGGCCCATTCCGGGGAGCTGTTTTTT.

The table lists this clone with a few counts. The chain carries TRBV27 and TRBJ2-7; 12 positions agree with TRBD2. Germline V gene data show CDR1 as MNHEY and CDR2 as SMNVEV (reference sequence). The CDR3 sequence is 15 residues long. Trimming cost V 1 base and J 4 bases; bases outside gene matches: 2. In DNA, the CDR3 is TGTGCCAGCAGTTTATTCCTAGCGGGAGGGTACGAGCAGTACTTC. Its protein is CASSLFLAGGYEQYF.

This clone was observed once. The chain links TRBV30 to TRBJ1-1; unclear D gene. The CDR3 is 12 residues long. CDR1 GTSNPN and CDR2 SVGIG come from the germline V gene (reference sequence). V was cut by 0 bases and J by 3 bases, with 5 bases left in between. The CDR3 here is CAWSVGDTEAFF. The CDR3 nucleotides read TGTGCCTGGAGTGTCGGTGACACTGAAGCTTTCTTT.

V and J are TRBV11-2 and TRBJ1-1; no reliable D call. The CDR3 is made up of 13 amino acids. The V end was cut by 3 bases, the J end by 1 base, with 6 bases between. Germline CDR1 is SGHAT and CDR2 is FQNNGV. CDR3 in amino acids: CASSFPGNTEAFF. CDR3 nucleotide sequence: TGTGCCAGCAGCTTTCCGGGGAACACTGAAGCTTTCTTT.